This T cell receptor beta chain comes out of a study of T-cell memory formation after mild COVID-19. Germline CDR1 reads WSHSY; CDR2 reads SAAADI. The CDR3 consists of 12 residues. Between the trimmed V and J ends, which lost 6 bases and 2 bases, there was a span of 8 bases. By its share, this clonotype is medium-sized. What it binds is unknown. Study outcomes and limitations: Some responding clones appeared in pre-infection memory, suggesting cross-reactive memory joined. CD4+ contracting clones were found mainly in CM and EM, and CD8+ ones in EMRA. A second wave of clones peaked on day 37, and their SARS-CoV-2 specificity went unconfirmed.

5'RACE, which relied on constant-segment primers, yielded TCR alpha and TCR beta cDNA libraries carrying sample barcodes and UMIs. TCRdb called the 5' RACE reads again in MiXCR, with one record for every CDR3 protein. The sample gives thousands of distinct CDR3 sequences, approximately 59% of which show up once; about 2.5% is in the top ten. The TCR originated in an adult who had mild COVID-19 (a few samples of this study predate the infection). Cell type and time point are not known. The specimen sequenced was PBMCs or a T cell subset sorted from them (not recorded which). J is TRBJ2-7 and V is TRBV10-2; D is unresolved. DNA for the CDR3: TGCGCCAGCAGGGCAGAGACCTACGAGCAGTACTTC. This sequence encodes CASRAETYEQYF.